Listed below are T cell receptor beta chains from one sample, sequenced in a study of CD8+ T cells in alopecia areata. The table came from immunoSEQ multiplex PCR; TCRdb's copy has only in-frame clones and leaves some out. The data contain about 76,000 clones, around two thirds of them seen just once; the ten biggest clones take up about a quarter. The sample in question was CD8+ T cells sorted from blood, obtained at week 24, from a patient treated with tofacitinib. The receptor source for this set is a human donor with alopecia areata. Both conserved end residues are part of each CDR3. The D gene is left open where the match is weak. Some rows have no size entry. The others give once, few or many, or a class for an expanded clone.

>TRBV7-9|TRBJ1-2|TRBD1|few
TGTGCCAGCAGCTTAGGGGGACAGGATGGCTACACCTTC
CASSLGGQDGYTF
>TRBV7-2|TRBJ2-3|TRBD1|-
TGTGCCAGCAGCCCCTCCAGGGGGCGGACTGCAGATACGCAGTATTTT
CASSPSRGRTADTQYF
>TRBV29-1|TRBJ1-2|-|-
TGCAGCGTTGAATCGGGCCGGAACTATGGCTACACCTTC
CSVESGRNYGYTF
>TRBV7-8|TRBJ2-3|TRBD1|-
TGTGCCAGCAGCGGGACAGGGGGCATGGCAGATACGCAGTATTTT
CASSGTGGMADTQYF
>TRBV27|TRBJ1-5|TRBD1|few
TGTGCCAGCAGTCCAACAGGGGGCCGCAATCAGCCCCAGCATTTT
CASSPTGGRNQPQHF
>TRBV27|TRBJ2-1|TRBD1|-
TGTGCCAGCGCGGGACAGGGAGACAATGAGCAGTTCTTC
CASAGQGDNEQFF
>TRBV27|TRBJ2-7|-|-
TGTGCCAGCAGTTCCACATCGAGGGACGAGCAGTACTTC
CASSSTSRDEQYF
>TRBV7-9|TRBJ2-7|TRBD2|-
TGTGCCAGCAGCTCTAGGGGGGGACTAGTCTCTCCTCAAGAGCAGTACTTC
CASSSRGGLVSPQEQYF
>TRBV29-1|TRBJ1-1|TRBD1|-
TGCAGCGTTGAAGAACAGGGGCCTGGGGCTTTCTTT
CSVEEQGPGAFF
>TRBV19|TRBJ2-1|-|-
TGTGCCAGTAGTATTCTGGCAGGGAGCTCCTACAATGAGCAGTTCTTC
CASSILAGSSYNEQFF
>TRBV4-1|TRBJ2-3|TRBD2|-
TGCGCCAGCAGCCAAGCCCACGGGGGGGCCCTCTCAGATACGCAGTATTTT
CASSQAHGGALSDTQYF
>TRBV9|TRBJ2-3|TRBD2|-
TGTGCCAGCAGCAATAGCGGGGGGGCAAGCGATACGCAGTATTTT
CASSNSGGASDTQYF
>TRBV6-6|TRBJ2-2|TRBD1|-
TGTGCCAGCGGACAGGGGTCCGGGGAGCTGTTTTTT
CASGQGSGELFF
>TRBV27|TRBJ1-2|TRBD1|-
TGTGCCAGCAGTTTAGGGACAGCCTATGGCTACACCTTC
CASSLGTAYGYTF
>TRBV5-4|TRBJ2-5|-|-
TGTGCCAGCAGCTTGGAAGGGTTACAAGAGACCCAGTACTTC
CASSLEGLQETQYF
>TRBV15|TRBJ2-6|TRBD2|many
TGTGCCACCAGCAGAGAGGGAGGGGCTGGGGCCAACGTCCTGACTTTC
CATSREGGAGANVLTF
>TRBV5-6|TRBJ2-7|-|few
TGTGCCAGCAGCTTGGGCCCCGGGACTTACACCTACGAGCAGTACTTC
CASSLGPGTYTYEQYF
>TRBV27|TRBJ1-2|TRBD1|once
TGTGCCAGCAGTTGGACAGGGAGTCTCTATGGCTACACCTTC
CASSWTGSLYGYTF
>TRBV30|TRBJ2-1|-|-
TGTGCCTGGAGGGCCGGAGTCTGGTTCAATGAGCAGTTCTTC
CAWRAGVWFNEQFF
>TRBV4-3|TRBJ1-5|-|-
TGCGCCAGCAGCCAGGACAGACTAAACAATCAGCCCCAGCATTTT
CASSQDRLNNQPQHF
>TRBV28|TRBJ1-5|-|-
TGTGCCAGCACCGGACAGTATAGCAATCAGCCCCAGCATTTT
CASTGQYSNQPQHF
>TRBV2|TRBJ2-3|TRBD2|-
TGTGCCAGCAGTGACGCTAGCGGGAGCACAGATACGCAGTATTTT
CASSDASGSTDTQYF
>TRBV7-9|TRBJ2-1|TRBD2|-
TGTGCCAGCAGCCTGGACTGGCGGGAGGGGGGTGAGCAGTTCTTC
CASSLDWREGGEQFF
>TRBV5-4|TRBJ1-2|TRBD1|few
TGTGCCAGCAGCTCGGGACAGGGGAACTATGGCTACACCTTC
CASSSGQGNYGYTF
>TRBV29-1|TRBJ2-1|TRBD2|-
TGCAGCGTCGGAGGACTAGCGGGGGCCCGCTCCTACAATGAGCAGTTCTTC
CSVGGLAGARSYNEQFF
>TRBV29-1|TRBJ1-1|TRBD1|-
TGCAGCGTCGGACAGGGAGGGACTGAAGCTTTCTTT
CSVGQGGTEAFF
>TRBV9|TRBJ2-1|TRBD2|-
TGTGCCAGCAGCGTAGGCGCGGGAGGGCCTATTTTCAATGAGCAGTTCTTC
CASSVGAGGPIFNEQFF
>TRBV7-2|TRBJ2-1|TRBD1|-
TGTGCCAGCAGCTCACCGGGACAGGTATACAATGAGCAGTTCTTC
CASSSPGQVYNEQFF
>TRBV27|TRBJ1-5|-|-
TGTGCCAGCAGTTTCGTGAATCAGCCCCAGCATTTT
CASSFVNQPQHF
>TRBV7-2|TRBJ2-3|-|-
TGTGCCAGCAGCTTATTCGGTTCCACAGATACGCAGTATTTT
CASSLFGSTDTQYF
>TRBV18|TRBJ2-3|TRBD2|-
TGTGCCAGCTCTTGGACCGGGACTAGCGGATACAGCACAGATACGCAGTATTTT
CASSWTGTSGYSTDTQYF
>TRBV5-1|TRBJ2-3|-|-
TGCGCCAGCAGCGGGGGGTTCACAGATACGCAGTATTTT
CASSGGFTDTQYF
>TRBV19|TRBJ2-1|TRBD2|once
TGTGCCAGTAGTATAGCGGGACTAGCGGGATCTCCGAGCTACAATGAGCAGTTCTTC
CASSIAGLAGSPSYNEQFF
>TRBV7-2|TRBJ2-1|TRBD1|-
TGTGCCAGCAGCTTAGTAGAGGGGGCGGATTGGTACGAGCAGTTCTTC
CASSLVEGADWYEQFF
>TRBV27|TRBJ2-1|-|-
TGTGCCAGCAGTATTGGGTCCCTATTAAGCGGGCAGTTCTTC
CASSIGSLLSGQFF
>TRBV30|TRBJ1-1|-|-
TGTGCCTGGAGGGGGGGGAGAGGCACTGAAGCTTTCTTT
CAWRGGRGTEAFF
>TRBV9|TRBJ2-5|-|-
TGTGCCAGCAGCGTGGAGAAGCAAGAGACCCAGTACTTC
CASSVEKQETQYF
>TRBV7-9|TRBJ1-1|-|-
TGTGCCAGCAGCTTAGGCGCGAACACTGAAGCTTTCTTT
CASSLGANTEAFF
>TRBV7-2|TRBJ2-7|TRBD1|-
TGTGCCAGTGGGGACAGGGGTTACGAGCAGTACTTC
CASGDRGYEQYF
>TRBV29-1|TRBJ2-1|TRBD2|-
TGCAGCATTATCCAGCGGGGCTACAATGAGCAGTTCTTC
CSIIQRGYNEQFF
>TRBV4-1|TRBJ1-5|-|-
TGCGCCAGCAGCCAAGATCATCAGGGTGCCCAGCCCCAGCATTTT
CASSQDHQGAQPQHF
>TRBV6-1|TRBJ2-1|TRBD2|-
TGTGCCAGCAGTGAAGCGTGGAGGGTAGCGGGGGTCAATGAGCAGTTCTTC
CASSEAWRVAGVNEQFF
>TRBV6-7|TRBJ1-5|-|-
TGTGCCAGCAGTTACGGGGGGGGTTATAGCAATCAGCCCCAGCATTTT
CASSYGGGYSNQPQHF
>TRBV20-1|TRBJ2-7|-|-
TGCAGTGCAATCTACGGCTACGAGCAGTACTTC
CSAIYGYEQYF
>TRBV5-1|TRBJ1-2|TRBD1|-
TGCGCCAGCACCGGACAGGGTAACTATGGCTACACCTTC
CASTGQGNYGYTF
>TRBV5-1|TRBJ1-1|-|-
TGCGCCAGCAGCCTCCTGGAAGGGGGGAGGACTGAAGCTTTCTTT
CASSLLEGGRTEAFF
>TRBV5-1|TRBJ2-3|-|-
TGCGCCAGCAGCTTGGGGGGGCGCGACACAGATACGCAGTATTTT
CASSLGGRDTDTQYF
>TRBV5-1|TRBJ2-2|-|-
TGCGCCAGCAGCTACGGGACAACGAACACCGGGGAGCTGTTTTTT
CASSYGTTNTGELFF
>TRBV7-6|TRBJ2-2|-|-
TGTGCCAGCAGCTTACCCAGGGCGGCCGGGGAGCTGTTTTTT
CASSLPRAAGELFF
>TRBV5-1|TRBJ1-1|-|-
TGCGCCAGCAGCTTGGTGGACAGTATGAACACTGAAGCTTTCTTT
CASSLVDSMNTEAFF
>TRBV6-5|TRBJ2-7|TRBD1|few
TGTGCCAGCAGTTACCAGGGACAGACGTCCTACGAGCAGTACTTC
CASSYQGQTSYEQYF
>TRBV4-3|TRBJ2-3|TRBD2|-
TGCGCCAGCAGCCAAGATTCTCCTAGCGGGGGTCGCACAGATACGCAGTATTTT
CASSQDSPSGGRTDTQYF
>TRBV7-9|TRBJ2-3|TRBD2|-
TGTGCCAGCCGAGCGGGGGCTAGCACAGATACGCAGTATTTT
CASRAGASTDTQYF
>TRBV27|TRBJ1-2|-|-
TGTGCCAGCAGTTCGACATGGTCAACCTCCCCCCGCTATGGCTACACCTTC
CASSSTWSTSPRYGYTF
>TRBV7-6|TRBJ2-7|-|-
TGTGCCAGCAGCTTAGAAGGGTCCACCTACGAGCAGTACTTC
CASSLEGSTYEQYF
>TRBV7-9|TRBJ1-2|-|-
TGTGCCAGCAGCTTCGGGACGGACTATGGCTACACCTTC
CASSFGTDYGYTF
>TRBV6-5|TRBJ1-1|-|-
TGTGCCAGCTTCACAGGCCCCGCTGAAGCTTTCTTT
CASFTGPAEAFF